This T cell receptor (beta chain) was sequenced during a study of CD8 T cells in Susac syndrome (dated by TCRdb to the late 2010s). For the wider study: Among the Susac syndrome patients who were sequenced, clinically active disease was present in over 5 and clinical remission was observed in fewer than 10. At the time of blood withdrawal, Susac syndrome patients were either therapy-naive, taking corticosteroids (with some also receiving IVIg), or on IVIg alone. Repertoire sequencing was used to test whether CD8+ T cell activation and differentiation in Susac syndrome was antigen driven. The study compared CD8+ T cell repertoire clonality among 12 healthy donors, about 14 Susac syndrome patients and about 16 multiple sclerosis patients.

A word on this clonotype: What this receptor recognizes is not known. No much larger clone is present one base from it, and per-base qualities are unavailable.

RNA was extracted using the RNeasy kit, and about 0.45 to 1 ug of the RNA was reverse transcribed with random hexamers. The immunoSEQ multiplex PCR assay, which covers 54 Vbeta and 13 Jbeta segments, was used to amplify TCR beta CDR3 regions. PCR amplification bias was corrected using a synthetic template baseline for primer optimization and computational correction. As for the authors' bioinformatics: Reads were assigned to V, D and J genes according to IMGT and analyzed in immunoSEQ Analyzer, with only productive sequences retained. Clonality was computed as one minus Shannon entropy normalized by log2 of the number of productive unique sequences. Public and private clones were assessed among the 100 most prevalent clones of each patient and control. Clones were defined as Susac-specific when absent from the healthy and MS cohorts, from 1052 published viral clones and from other ImmuneACCESS disease sequences. TCRdb took the public reads, trimmed them with fastp at Q25, ran MiXCR for clone calling and kept in-frame beta chains. Duplicate CDR3 protein sequences are folded into a single record with the most common DNA and genes. The V and J calls here are based on TCRdb, not the publication. The sample includes some 110,000 distinct CDR3 sequences, with 94% observed a single time. The ten largest account for 0.41% of the sample.

High-throughput TCR beta sequencing profiled peripheral blood CD8+ and CD4+ T cells from healthy donors, Susac syndrome patients and multiple sclerosis patients. Susac syndrome patients met recently defined diagnostic criteria for definite or probable disease. Bulk CD8+ and CD4+ T cells were purified magnetically by negative isolation, whereas CD8+ TEMRA cells were enriched by FACS. Blood was drawn into EDTA tubes, processed within 24 hours, and PBMCs were isolated by density gradient centrifugation. PBMCs intended for TCR sequencing were cryopreserved in liquid nitrogen and thawed later in a water bath at 37 degrees C. The sorted or isolated CD4+, CD8+ and CD8+ TEMRA cells had a purity of 90% or higher. V drops 5 bases and J drops 8 bases, leaving 10 bases in between. Based on the germline V gene, the CDR1 and CDR2 sequences are SGHAT and FQNNGV. The CDR3 runs 12 residues from the cysteine to the phenylalanine. Only CDR3 DNA remains: 36 bases, in frame from the first base.

The study at large found these results: Clonal expansion was observed in Susac syndrome CD8+ repertoires, with the highest expansion in CD8+ TEMRA cells and greater expansion in clinically active than in remitting patients. Looking at Susac-specific public clones, the researchers identified some 16 in the total CD8+ repertoire and five in the CD8+ TEMRA repertoire. The number of individuals in the TCR sequencing and HLA analysis was recognized as being relatively small.

Sequenced sample: CD8+ T cells from PBMCs. This receptor chain uses TRBV11-2 and TRBJ2-4; the D segment could be TRBD2, given 5 matching bases. This receptor was identified in a human donor with Susac syndrome. The CDR3 here reads CASSPTGDIQYF. The DNA sequence is TGTGCCAGCAGCCCGACCGGGGACATTCAGTACTTC.